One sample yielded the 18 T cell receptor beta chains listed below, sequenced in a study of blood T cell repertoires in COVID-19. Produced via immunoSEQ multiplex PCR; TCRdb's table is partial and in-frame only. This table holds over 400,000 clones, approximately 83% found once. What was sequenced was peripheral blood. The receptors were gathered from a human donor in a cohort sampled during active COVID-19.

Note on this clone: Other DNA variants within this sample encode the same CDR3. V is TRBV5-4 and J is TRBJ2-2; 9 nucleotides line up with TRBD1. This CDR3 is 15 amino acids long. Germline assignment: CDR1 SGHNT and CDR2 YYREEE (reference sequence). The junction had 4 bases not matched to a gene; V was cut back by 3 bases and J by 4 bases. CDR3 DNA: TGTGCCAGCAGCTCGCGACAGGGGGGCACCGGGGAGCTGTTTTTT. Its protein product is CASSSRQGGTGELFF.

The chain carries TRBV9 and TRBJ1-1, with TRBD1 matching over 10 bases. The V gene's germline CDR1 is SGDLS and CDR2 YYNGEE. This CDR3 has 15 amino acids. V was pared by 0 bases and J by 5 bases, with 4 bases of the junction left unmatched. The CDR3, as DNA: TGTGCCAGCAGCGTAGGGTTGGGACAGGGGACTGAAGCTTTCTTT. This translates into CASSVGLGQGTEAFF.

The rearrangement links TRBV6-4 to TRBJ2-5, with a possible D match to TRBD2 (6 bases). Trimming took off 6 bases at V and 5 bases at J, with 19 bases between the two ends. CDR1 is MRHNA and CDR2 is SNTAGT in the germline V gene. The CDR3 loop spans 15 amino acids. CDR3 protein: CASRYPRPEGETQYF. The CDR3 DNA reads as TGTGCCAGCAGGTATCCCCGGCCGGAGGGGGAGACCCAGTACTTC.

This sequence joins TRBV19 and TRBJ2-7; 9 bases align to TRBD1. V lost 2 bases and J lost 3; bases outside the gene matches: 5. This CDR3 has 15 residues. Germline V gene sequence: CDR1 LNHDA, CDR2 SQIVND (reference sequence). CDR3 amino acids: CASSIQGQGFYEQYF. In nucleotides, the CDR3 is TGTGCCAGTAGTATACAGGGACAGGGCTTCTACGAGCAGTACTTC.

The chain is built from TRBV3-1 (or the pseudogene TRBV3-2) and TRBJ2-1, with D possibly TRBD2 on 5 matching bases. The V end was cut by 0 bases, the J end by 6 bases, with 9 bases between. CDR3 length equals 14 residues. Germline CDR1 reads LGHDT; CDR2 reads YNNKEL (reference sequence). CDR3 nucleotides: TGTGCCAGCAGCCAAGAAGGGAGCGGCAATGAGCAGTTCTTC. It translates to CASSQEGSGNEQFF.

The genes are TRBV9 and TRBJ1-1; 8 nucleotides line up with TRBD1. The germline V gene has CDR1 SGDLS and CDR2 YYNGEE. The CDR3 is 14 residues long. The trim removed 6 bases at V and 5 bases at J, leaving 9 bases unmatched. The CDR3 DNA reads TGTGCCAGCACCGACCACAGGGGGACGACTGAAGCTTTCTTT. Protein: CASTDHRGTTEAFF.

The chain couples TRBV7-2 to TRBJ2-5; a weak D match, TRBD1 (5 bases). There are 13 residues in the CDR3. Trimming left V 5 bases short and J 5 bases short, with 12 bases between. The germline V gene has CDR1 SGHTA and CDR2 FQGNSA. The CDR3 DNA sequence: TGTGCCAGCAGCCCAGACAGAGTGGAGACCCAGTACTTC. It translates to CASSPDRVETQYF.

Here the CDR3 reads CASSARTGEGEKLFF. As DNA, the CDR3 is TGTGCCAGCAGCGCGCGGACAGGGGAGGGCGAAAAACTGTTTTTT. This chain uses TRBV9 with TRBJ1-4, with 9 bases identical to TRBD1. Germline V lookup: CDR1 SGDLS, CDR2 YYNGEE. J was trimmed by 8 bases and V by 3 bases; bases with no gene match: 8. This CDR3 comprises 15 residues.

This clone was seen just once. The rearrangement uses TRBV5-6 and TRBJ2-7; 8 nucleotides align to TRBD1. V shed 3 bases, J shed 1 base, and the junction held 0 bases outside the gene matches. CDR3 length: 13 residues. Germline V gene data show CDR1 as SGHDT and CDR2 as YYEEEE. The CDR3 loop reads CASSWDRSYEQYF. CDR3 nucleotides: TGTGCCAGCAGCTGGGACAGGTCCTACGAGCAGTACTTC. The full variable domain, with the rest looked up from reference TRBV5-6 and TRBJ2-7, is DAGVTQSPTHLIKTRGQQVTLRCSPKSGHDTVSWYQQALGQGPQFIFQYYEEEERQRGNFPDRFSGHQFPNYSSELNVNALLLGDSALYLCASSWDRSYEQYFGPGTRLTVT.

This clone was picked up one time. CDR3 residues: CASSLVGGHTNEQFF. CDR3 nucleotides: TGTGCCAGCAGCTTAGTGGGGGGGCACACGAATGAGCAGTTCTTC. The chain recombines TRBV7-2 with TRBJ2-1, with a tentative D call TRBD2 (7 bases). This CDR3 has 15 residues. Between the trimmed V and J ends, which lost 1 base and 7 bases, there was a span of 14 bases. Germline loops: CDR1 SGHTA, CDR2 FQGNSA.

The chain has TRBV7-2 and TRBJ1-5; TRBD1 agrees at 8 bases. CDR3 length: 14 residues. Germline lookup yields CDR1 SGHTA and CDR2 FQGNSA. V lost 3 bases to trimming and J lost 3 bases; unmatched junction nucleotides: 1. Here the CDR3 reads CASSLDRDNQPQHF. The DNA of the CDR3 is TGTGCCAGCAGCTTGGACAGGGACAATCAGCCCCAGCATTTT.

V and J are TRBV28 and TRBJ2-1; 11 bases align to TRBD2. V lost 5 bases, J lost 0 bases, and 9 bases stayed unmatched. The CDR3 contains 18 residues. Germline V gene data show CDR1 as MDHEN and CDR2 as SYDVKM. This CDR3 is CASSPGTSGLSSYNEQFF. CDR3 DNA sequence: TGTGCCAGCAGTCCGGGGACTAGCGGCCTGAGCTCCTACAATGAGCAGTTCTTC.

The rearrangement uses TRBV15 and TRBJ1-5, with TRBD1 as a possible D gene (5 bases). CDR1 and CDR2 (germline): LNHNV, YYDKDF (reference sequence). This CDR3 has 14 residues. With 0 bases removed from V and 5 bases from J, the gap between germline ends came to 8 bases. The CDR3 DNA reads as TGTGCCACCAGCAGAGATGGGGCAGATCAGCCCCAGCATTTT. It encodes CATSRDGADQPQHF. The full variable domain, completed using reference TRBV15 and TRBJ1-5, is DAMVIQNPRYQVTQFGKPVTLSCSQTLNHNVMYWYQQKSSQAPKLLFHYYDKDFNNEADTPDNFQSRRPNTSFCFLDIRSPGLGDTAMYLCATSRDGADQPQHFGDGTRLSIL.

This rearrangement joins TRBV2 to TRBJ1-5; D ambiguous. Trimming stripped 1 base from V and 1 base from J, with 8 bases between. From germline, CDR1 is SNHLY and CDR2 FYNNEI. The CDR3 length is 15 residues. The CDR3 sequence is CASSEVRESNQPQHF. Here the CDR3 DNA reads TGTGCCAGCAGTGAAGTGAGGGAAAGCAATCAGCCCCAGCATTTT.

CDR3 nucleotide sequence: TGCAGCGTTGTTCGACAGAACTATGGCTACACCTTC. This gives the protein CSVVRQNYGYTF. The V gene is TRBV29-1, the J gene TRBJ1-2; a possible D gene is TRBD1 (5 bases). The CDR3 extends over 12 amino acids. With 4 bases removed from V and 2 bases from J, the gap between germline ends came to 8 bases. Germline V gene lookup returns CDR1 SQVTM and CDR2 ANQGSEA.

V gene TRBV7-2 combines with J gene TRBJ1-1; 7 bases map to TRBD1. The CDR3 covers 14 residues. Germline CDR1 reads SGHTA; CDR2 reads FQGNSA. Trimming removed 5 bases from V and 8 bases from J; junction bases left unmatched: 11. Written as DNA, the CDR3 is TGTGCCAGCAGCCAGGACAGGACAACTTTAGAAGCTTTCTTT. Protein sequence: CASSQDRTTLEAFF.

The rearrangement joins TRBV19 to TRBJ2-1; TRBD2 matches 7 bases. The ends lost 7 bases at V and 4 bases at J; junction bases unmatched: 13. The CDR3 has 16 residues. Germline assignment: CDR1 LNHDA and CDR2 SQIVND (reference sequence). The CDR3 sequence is CASNRLRSSGYNEQFF. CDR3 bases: TGTGCCAGTAACCGATTGAGGTCTAGCGGTTACAATGAGCAGTTCTTC.

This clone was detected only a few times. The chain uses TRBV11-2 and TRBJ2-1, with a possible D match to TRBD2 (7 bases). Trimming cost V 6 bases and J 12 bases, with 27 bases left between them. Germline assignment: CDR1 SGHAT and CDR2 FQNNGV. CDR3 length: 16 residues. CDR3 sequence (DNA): TGTGCCAGCAGTCCGATGCCCCTGGGAGGGGGAGGTGGGCAGTTCTTC. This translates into CASSPMPLGGGGGQFF.